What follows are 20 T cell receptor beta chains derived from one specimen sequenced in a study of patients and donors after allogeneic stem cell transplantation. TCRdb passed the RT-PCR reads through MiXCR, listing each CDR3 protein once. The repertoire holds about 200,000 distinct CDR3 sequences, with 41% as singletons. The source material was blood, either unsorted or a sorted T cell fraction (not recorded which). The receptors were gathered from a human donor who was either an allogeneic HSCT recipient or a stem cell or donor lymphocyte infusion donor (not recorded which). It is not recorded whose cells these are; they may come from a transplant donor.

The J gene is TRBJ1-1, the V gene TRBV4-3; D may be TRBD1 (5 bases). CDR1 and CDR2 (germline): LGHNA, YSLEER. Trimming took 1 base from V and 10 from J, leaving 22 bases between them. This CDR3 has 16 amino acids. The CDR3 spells CASSQGHGRGRSGAFF. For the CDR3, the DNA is TGCGCCAGCAGCCAAGGCCACGGCCGGGGGAGGTCCGGAGCTTTCTTT.

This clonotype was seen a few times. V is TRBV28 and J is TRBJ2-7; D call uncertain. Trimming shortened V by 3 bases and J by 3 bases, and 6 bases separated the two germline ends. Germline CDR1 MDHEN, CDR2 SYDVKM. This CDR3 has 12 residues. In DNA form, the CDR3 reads TGTGCCAGCAGTTTGACTTTCTACGAGCAGTACTTC. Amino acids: CASSLTFYEQYF.

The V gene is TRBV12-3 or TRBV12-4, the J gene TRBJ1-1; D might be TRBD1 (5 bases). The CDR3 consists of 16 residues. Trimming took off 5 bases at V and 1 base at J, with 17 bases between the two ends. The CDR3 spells CASSPGVRTGNTEAFF. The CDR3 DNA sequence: TGTGCCAGCAGTCCGGGGGTCCGCACGGGGAACACTGAAGCTTTCTTT.

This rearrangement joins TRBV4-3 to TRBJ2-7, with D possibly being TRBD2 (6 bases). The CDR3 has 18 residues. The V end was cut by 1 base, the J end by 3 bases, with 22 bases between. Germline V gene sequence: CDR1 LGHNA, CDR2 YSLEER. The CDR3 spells CASSQGGRGLSPFYEQYF. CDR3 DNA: TGCGCCAGCAGCCAAGGGGGTAGGGGACTCTCCCCCTTCTACGAGCAGTACTTC.

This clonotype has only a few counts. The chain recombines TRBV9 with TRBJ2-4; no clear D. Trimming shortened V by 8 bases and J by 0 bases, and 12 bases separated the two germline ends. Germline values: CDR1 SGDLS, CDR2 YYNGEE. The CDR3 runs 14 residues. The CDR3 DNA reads TGTGCCAGTTCTAGGGCTTTAGCCAAAAACATTCAGTACTTC. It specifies CASSRALAKNIQYF.

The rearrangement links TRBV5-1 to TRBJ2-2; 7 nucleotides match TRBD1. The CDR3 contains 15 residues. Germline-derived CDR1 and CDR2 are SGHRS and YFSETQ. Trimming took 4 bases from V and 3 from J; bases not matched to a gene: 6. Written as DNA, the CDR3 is TGCGCCAGCAGCCAAAGGGGGCAGGACACCGGGGAGCTGTTTTTT. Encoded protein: CASSQRGQDTGELFF. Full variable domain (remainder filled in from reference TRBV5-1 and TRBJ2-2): KAGVTQTPRYLIKTRGQQVTLSCSPISGHRSVSWYQQTPGQGLQFLFEYFSETQRNKGNFPGRFSGRQFSNSRSEMNVSTLELGDSALYLCASSQRGQDTGELFFGEGSRLTVL.

CDR3 nucleotide sequence: TGCAGTGCCCCGACAGACTTAAACTATGGCTACACCTTC. It specifies CSAPTDLNYGYTF. The gene calls are TRBV20-1 and TRBJ1-2, with D possibly TRBD1 on 5 matching bases. V shed 6 bases and J shed 2 bases, with 13 bases lying between them. Germline CDR1 is DFQATT and CDR2 is SNEGSKA (reference sequence). The CDR3 totals 13 residues.

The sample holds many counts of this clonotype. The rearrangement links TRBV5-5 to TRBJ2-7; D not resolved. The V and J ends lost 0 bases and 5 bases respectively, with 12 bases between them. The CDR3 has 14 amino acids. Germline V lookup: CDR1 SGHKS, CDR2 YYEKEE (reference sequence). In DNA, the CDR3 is TGTGCCAGCAGCTTGGTAGTGGGGAACAACGAGCAGTACTTC. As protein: CASSLVVGNNEQYF.

CDR3 loop: CASSFFSGRVPTNEQFF. The CDR3 coding sequence is TGTGCCAGCAGCTTTTTCTCCGGGAGAGTCCCCACCAATGAGCAGTTCTTC. This chain links TRBV7-2 with TRBJ2-1, with TRBD2 as a possible D gene (6 bases). The CDR3 extends over 17 amino acids. Germline CDR1 SGHTA, CDR2 FQGNSA. V lost 3 bases and J 6 bases, leaving 21 bases between the germline ends.

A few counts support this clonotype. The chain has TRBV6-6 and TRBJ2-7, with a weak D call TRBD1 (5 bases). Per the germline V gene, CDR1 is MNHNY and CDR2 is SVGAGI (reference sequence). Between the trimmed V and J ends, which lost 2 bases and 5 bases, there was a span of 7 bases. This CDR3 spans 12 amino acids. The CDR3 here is CASSYGANEQYF. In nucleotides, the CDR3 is TGTGCCAGCAGTTACGGGGCCAACGAGCAGTACTTC.

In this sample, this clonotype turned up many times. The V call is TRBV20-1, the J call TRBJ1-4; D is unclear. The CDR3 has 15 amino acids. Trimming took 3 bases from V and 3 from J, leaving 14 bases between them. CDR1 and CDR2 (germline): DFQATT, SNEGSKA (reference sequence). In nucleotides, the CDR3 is TGCAGTGCTAGCTCCGGTGGTTCGGCTAATGAAAAACTGTTTTTT. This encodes CSASSGGSANEKLFF.

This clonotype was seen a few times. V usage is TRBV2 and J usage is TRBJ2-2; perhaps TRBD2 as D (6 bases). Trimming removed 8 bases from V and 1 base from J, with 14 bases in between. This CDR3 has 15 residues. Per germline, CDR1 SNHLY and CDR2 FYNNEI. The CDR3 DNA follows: TGTGCCAGCGTTAGGGACTTGCTGAACACCGGGGAGCTGTTTTTT. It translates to CASVRDLLNTGELFF.

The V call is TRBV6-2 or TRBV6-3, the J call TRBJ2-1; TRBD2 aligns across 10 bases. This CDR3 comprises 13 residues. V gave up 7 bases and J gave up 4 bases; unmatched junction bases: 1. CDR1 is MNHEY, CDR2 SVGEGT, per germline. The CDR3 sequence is CASKLAGYNEQFF. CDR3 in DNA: TGTGCCAGCAAACTAGCGGGGTACAATGAGCAGTTCTTC.

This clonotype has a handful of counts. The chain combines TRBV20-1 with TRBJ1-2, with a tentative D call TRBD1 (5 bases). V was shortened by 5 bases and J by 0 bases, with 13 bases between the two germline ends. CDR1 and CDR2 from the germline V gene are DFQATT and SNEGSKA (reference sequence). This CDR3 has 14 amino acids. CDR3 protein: CSAERQLANYGYTF. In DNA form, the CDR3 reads TGCAGTGCTGAAAGACAGCTAGCTAACTATGGCTACACCTTC.

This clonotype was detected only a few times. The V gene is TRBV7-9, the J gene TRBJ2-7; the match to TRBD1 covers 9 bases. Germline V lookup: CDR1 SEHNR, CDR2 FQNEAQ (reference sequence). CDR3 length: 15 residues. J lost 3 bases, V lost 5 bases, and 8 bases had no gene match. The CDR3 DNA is TGTGCCAGCAGCGGCCGGGACAGGGTTAGCTACGAGCAGTACTTC. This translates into CASSGRDRVSYEQYF.

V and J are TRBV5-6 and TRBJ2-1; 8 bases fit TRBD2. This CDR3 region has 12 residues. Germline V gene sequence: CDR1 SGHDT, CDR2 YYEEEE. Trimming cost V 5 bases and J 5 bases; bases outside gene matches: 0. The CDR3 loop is CASSSGNNEQFF. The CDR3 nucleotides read TGTGCCAGCAGTAGCGGGAACAATGAGCAGTTCTTC.

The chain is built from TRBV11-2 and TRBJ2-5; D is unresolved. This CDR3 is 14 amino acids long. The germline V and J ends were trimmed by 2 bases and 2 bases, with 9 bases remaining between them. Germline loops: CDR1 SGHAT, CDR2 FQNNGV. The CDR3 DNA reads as TGTGCCAGCAGCTTACACTATGGACAAGAGACCCAGTACTTC. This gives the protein CASSLHYGQETQYF.

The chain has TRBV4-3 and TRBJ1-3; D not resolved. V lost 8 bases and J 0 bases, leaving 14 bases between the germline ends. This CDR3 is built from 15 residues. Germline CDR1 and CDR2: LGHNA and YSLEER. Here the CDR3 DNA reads TGCGCCAGCCGGGAGGCCCTAAGCTCTGGAAACACCATATATTTT. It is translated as CASREALSSGNTIYF.

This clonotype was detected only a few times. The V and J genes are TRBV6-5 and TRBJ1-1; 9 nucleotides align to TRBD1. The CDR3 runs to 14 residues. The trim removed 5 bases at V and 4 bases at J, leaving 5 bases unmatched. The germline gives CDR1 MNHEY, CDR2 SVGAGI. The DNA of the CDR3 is TGTGCCAGCAGTGGGGGACAGGGTGTCACTGAAGCTTTCTTT. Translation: CASSGGQGVTEAFF.

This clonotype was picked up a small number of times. The CDR3 DNA follows: TGTGCCAGCAGCTTAGGGTCAGAAAATTCACCCCTCCACTTT. This codes for CASSLGSENSPLHF. The chain uses TRBV7-6 and TRBJ1-6; D gene uncertain. V was trimmed by 1 base and J by 7 bases, leaving 8 bases between them. Per the germline V gene, CDR1 is SGHVS and CDR2 is FNYEAQ. The CDR3 covers 14 residues. Full variable domain (remainder filled in from reference TRBV7-6 and TRBJ1-6): GAGVSQSPRYKVTKRGQDVALRCDPISGHVSLYWYRQALGQGPEFLTYFNYEAQQDKSGLPNDRFSAERPEGSISTLTIQRTEQRDSAMYRCASSLGSENSPLHFGNGTRLTVT.